This TCR beta chain was observed in a study of T cells in Graves' hyperthyroidism and ophthalmopathy. The study, taken as a whole, reports: Ophthalmopathy onset followed model prediction by a median about six months. Patients with ophthalmopathy were separated from those with stable hyperthyroidism by a 13 V-J model.

Amplification of TCR beta CDR3 regions used RNA as the template. TCR CDR3 regions were first amplified by RT-PCR with HTBI primers. MiXCR, applied by TCRdb to the multiplex PCR reads, yields one record per CDR3 protein. This table holds around 240,000 distinct CDR3 sequences, about 14% found once. In germline, CDR1 is MNHNS, CDR2 SASEGT. CDR3 length: 15 residues. Trimming stripped 5 bases from V and 7 bases from J, with 18 bases between. This clonotype was seen a few times. Antigen: not known. Patients aged 18 to 65 had newly diagnosed hyperthyroidism lasting under 2 months. This sample holds PBMCs from about 10 ml fresh peripheral blood.

V usage is TRBV6-1 and J usage is TRBJ1-5; D is unclear. Sample: blood. This clonotype was obtained from a woman between 35 and 50 years old with Graves' hyperthyroidism that later progressed to Graves' ophthalmopathy. The CDR3 spells CASSQGVVGIQPQHF. The CDR3 nucleotides read TGTGCCAGCAGTCAAGGCGTAGTCGGGATCCAGCCCCAGCATTTT.